The rows below give T cell receptor beta chains drawn from one sample of a study of T-cell reconstitution after alpha-beta-depleted transplantation in children. In TCRdb, the PCR reads were re-called with MiXCR into one record per CDR3 protein. Among around 5,600 distinct CDR3 sequences listed, around a sixth were seen once. Sequenced here: PBMCs, mostly from graft donor cells, sampled 180 days after TCRalphabeta/CD19-depleted stem cell transplant. The receptors were gathered from a patient aged 2-10 years who had a stem cell transplant for inherited bone marrow failure, so the T cells may come from the graft donor. The CDR3 runs from the conserved cysteine through the conserved F or W. D genes are given only for firm matches. Where a row states a size, it is once, few, many or the class of an expanded clone; other rows omit it.

abundance,v_gene,d_gene,j_gene,CDR3aa,CDR3nt
few,TRBV23-1,.,TRBJ1-2,CASSRREYGYTF,TGCGCCAGCAGTCGGAGGGAGTATGGCTACACCTTC
many,TRBV6-5,.,TRBJ1-1,CASSYAGLAFF,TGTGCCAGCAGTTACGCAGGGTTGGCTTTCTTT
many,TRBV9,.,TRBJ2-5,CASSVGAEETQYF,TGTGCCAGCAGCGTAGGGGCAGAAGAGACCCAGTACTTC
many,TRBV25-1,TRBD2,TRBJ2-7,CASSGNLAGGSYEQYF,TGTGCCAGCAGTGGGAATCTAGCGGGAGGATCCTACGAGCAGTACTTC
many,TRBV29-1,.,TRBJ1-2,CSVDKNYGYTF,TGCAGCGTTGACAAAAACTATGGCTACACCTTC
.,TRBV27,.,TRBJ1-6,CASSPRGGNSPLHF,TGTGCCAGCAGTCCGCGGGGGGGAAACTCACCCCTCCACTTT
medium-sized,TRBV5-1,TRBD1,TRBJ2-5,CASSSGGQGIQETQYF,TGCGCCAGCAGCTCCGGGGGACAGGGAATACAAGAGACCCAGTACTTC
many,TRBV7-2,.,TRBJ1-4,CASSGAFGGEKLFF,TGTGCCAGCAGCGGGGCTTTCGGAGGTGAAAAACTGTTTTTT
.,TRBV18,TRBD1,TRBJ2-2,CASSPVGQKNTGELFF,TGTGCCAGCTCACCGGTGGGACAGAAGAACACCGGGGAGCTGTTTTTT
many,TRBV5-1,.,TRBJ2-7,CASSLGSGYYEQYF,TGCGCCAGCAGCTTGGGCAGTGGGTATTACGAGCAGTACTTC
many,TRBV7-9,.,TRBJ1-1,CASSLALGGAEAFF,TGTGCCAGCAGCTTAGCGCTTGGGGGAGCTGAAGCTTTCTTT
.,TRBV20-1,.,TRBJ2-1,CSASEIDYNEQFF,TGCAGTGCGAGCGAGATAGATTACAATGAGCAGTTCTTC
many,TRBV7-7,.,TRBJ2-3,CASSLNRGTDTQYF,TGTGCTAGCAGCTTAAACAGGGGCACAGATACGCAGTATTTT
.,TRBV30,.,TRBJ1-2,CAWSGWAEGGYTF,TGTGCCTGGAGCGGGTGGGCTGAGGGTGGCTACACCTTC
many,TRBV3-1,TRBD2,TRBJ2-7,CASSPYTSALGDEQYF,TGTGCCAGCAGCCCCTACACTAGCGCCCTGGGGGACGAGCAGTACTTC
many,TRBV6-5,.,TRBJ2-4,CASSYPAGSTIQYF,TGTGCCAGCAGTTACCCGGCCGGGAGTACCATTCAGTACTTC
many,TRBV4-2,.,TRBJ2-2,CASKAAGESGELFF,TGTGCCAGCAAGGCGGCAGGGGAGTCCGGGGAGCTGTTTTTT
many,TRBV7-7,TRBD2,TRBJ2-5,CASSPGLAGEETRCF,TGTGCTAGCAGCCCTGGACTGGCGGGAGAGGAGACCCGGTGCTTC
many,TRBV5-6,TRBD2,TRBJ2-1,CASSLGLAGVEQFF,TGTGCCAGCAGCTTGGGGCTAGCGGGAGTGGAGCAGTTCTTC
many,TRBV28,.,TRBJ2-5,CASSLKETQYF,TGTGCCAGCAGTTTAAAGGAGACCCAGTACTTC
many,TRBV7-2,TRBD2,TRBJ2-3,CASSFLAGGQDTQYF,TGTGCCAGCAGCTTTTTAGCGGGAGGGCAAGATACGCAGTATTTT
many,TRBV10-3,TRBD1,TRBJ2-2,CATRSQGGTGELFF,TGTGCCACGAGATCACAGGGGGGCACCGGGGAGCTGTTTTTT
many,TRBV2,.,TRBJ2-7,CASRRGTCSYEQYF,TGTGCCAGCAGACGCGGGACATGCTCATACGAGCAGTACTTC
many,TRBV18,.,TRBJ1-3,CASSPRALSGNTIYF,TGTGCCAGCTCACCAAGGGCCCTCTCTGGAAACACCATATATTTT
many,TRBV11-3,.,TRBJ2-5,CASSLFSGETQYF,TGTGCCAGCAGCCTGTTCTCCGGGGAGACCCAGTACTTC
many,TRBV12-3/TRBV12-4,TRBD1,TRBJ1-5,CASSFAGGGQPQHF,TGTGCCAGCAGTTTTGCAGGGGGCGGCCAGCCCCAGCATTTT
many,TRBV20-1,TRBD1,TRBJ1-2,CSAYQLTGVNYGYTF,TGCAGTGCTTATCAACTTACAGGGGTTAACTATGGCTACACCTTC
many,TRBV5-1,.,TRBJ2-1,CASSLSPLLPSYNEQFF,TGCGCCAGCAGCTTGTCCCCCTTACTACCCTCCTACAATGAGCAGTTCTTC
many,TRBV7-2,TRBD2,TRBJ2-5,CASSRHSAGAAFGAETQYF,TGTGCCAGCAGCCGACATTCAGCGGGGGCGGCTTTTGGGGCAGAGACCCAGTACTTC
.,TRBV5-4,.,TRBJ2-3,CASSLFPDTQYF,TGTGCCAGCAGCTTGTTCCCAGATACGCAGTATTTT
many,TRBV27,.,TRBJ1-1,CASYHQAGTEAFF,TGTGCCAGCTATCATCAGGCCGGCACTGAAGCTTTCTTT
many,TRBV4-3,.,TRBJ1-5,CASSPTSGGGSSNQPQHF,TGCGCCAGCAGCCCGACTTCCGGAGGGGGGTCTAGCAATCAGCCCCAGCATTTT
many,TRBV7-9,TRBD2,TRBJ2-7,CASSYPLAGGPEEQYF,TGTGCCAGCAGCTACCCCTTAGCGGGAGGGCCAGAGGAGCAGTACTTC
many,TRBV3-1,.,TRBJ1-4,CASSQARATNEKLFF,TGTGCCAGCAGCCAAGCACGGGCAACTAATGAAAAACTGTTTTTT
many,TRBV5-1,.,TRBJ1-1,CASSLDLGTNTEAFF,TGCGCCAGCAGCTTGGACTTGGGTACGAACACTGAAGCTTTCTTT
many,TRBV9,TRBD2,TRBJ2-3,CASSATSGSTDTQYF,TGTGCCAGCAGCGCGACTAGCGGGAGCACAGATACGCAGTATTTT
.,TRBV12-3/TRBV12-4,TRBD2,TRBJ2-5,CASSLTHGLVSAETQYF,TGTGCCAGCAGTTTAACCCACGGACTAGTTTCAGCAGAGACCCAGTACTTC
many,TRBV5-4,.,TRBJ2-1,CASSLQQGHNEQFF,TGTGCCAGCAGCTTACAACAGGGACACAATGAGCAGTTCTTC
many,TRBV6-5,TRBD1,TRBJ2-7,CASSRQGAAWGYEQYF,TGTGCCAGCAGTCGACAGGGGGCGGCGTGGGGCTACGAGCAGTACTTC
few,TRBV11-2,.,TRBJ2-7,CASSLVVWEQYF,TGTGCCAGCAGCTTAGTGGTATGGGAGCAGTACTTC
.,TRBV5-5,TRBD2,TRBJ2-1,CASSSGGNEQFF,TGTGCCAGCAGCTCGGGGGGAAATGAGCAGTTCTTC
many,TRBV7-9,TRBD1,TRBJ1-2,CASSLWTGRYGYTF,TGTGCCAGCAGCCTCTGGACAGGGCGGTATGGCTACACCTTC
.,TRBV3-1,.,TRBJ1-1,CASNLLGSEAFF,TGTGCCAGCAACTTATTAGGGTCTGAAGCTTTCTTT
many,TRBV11-2,.,TRBJ1-6,CASSVTGTHYSPLHF,TGTGCCAGCAGCGTGACCGGGACCCACTATTCACCCCTCCACTTT
many,TRBV18,TRBD1,TRBJ2-7,CASSLKWGQGRYEQYF,TGTGCCAGCTCACTCAAATGGGGACAGGGAAGGTACGAGCAGTACTTC
medium-sized,TRBV4-2,.,TRBJ2-5,CASSQEGAELQETQYF,TGTGCCAGCAGCCAAGAAGGGGCAGAACTACAAGAGACCCAGTACTTC
many,TRBV20-1,.,TRBJ2-1,CSATPPITHGEQFF,TGCAGTGCCACACCACCGATCACGCACGGTGAGCAGTTCTTC
many,TRBV9,.,TRBJ1-5,CASSATTGIQPQHF,TGTGCCAGCAGCGCCACTACAGGGATTCAGCCCCAGCATTTT
many,TRBV7-9,TRBD1,TRBJ2-7,CASSLTGDRGHGQYF,TGTGCCAGCAGCTTAACCGGGGACAGGGGGCACGGGCAGTACTTC
.,TRBV11-2,TRBD2,TRBJ2-3,CASSPTRRGTQYF,TGTGCCAGCAGCCCTACCCGGCGGGGGACGCAGTATTTT
.,TRBV7-3,.,TRBJ2-1,CASSLGRASYNEQFF,TGTGCCAGCAGCCTTGGCCGTGCCTCCTACAATGAGCAGTTCTTC
medium-sized,TRBV7-2,.,TRBJ2-3,CASSLEVTDTQYF,TGTGCCAGCAGCTTAGAAGTTACAGATACGCAGTATTTT
many,TRBV7-2,.,TRBJ2-5,CASSRPSAETQYF,TGTGCCAGCAGCCGCCCTAGCGCAGAGACCCAGTACTTC
many,TRBV2,.,TRBJ2-3,CASSGWSQSTDTQYF,TGTGCCAGCAGTGGATGGTCCCAGAGCACAGATACGCAGTATTTT
many,TRBV4-3,.,TRBJ1-1,CASSQDPGPNTEAFF,TGCGCCAGCAGCCAAGATCCGGGGCCGAACACTGAAGCTTTCTTT
many,TRBV20-1,TRBD1,TRBJ2-7,CSARKGAVSYEQYF,TGCAGTGCTAGGAAGGGGGCAGTCTCCTACGAGCAGTACTTC
many,TRBV29-1,.,TRBJ2-1,CSASIWSYNEQFF,TGCAGCGCCTCAATCTGGTCCTACAATGAGCAGTTCTTC